This record concerns one T cell receptor (beta chain) sequence. This record comes from a study of blood T cell repertoires in COVID-19. Trimming pared 8 bases from V and 6 bases from J, leaving 22 bases between. The CDR3 has 16 amino acids. Germline CDR1 is MNHNY and CDR2 is SVGAGI (reference sequence). Original methodology: Cell counts per sample came from amplifying reference gene primers. Only in-frame clones appear in the TCRdb table, and some are missing; sequencing was by immunoSEQ multiplex PCR. The V and J calls and clone size come from that table; D and trimming were worked out from the DNA. Altogether about 110,000 clones are present, under 90% being singletons, with the ten largest covering 11% to 15%.

This clonotype was obtained from an older woman with acute or convalescent COVID-19. V and J are TRBV6-6 and TRBJ1-4; D perhaps matches TRBD1 (6 bases). The sequencing sample was made of peripheral blood. CDR3 sequence: CASGRGNRGAHEKLFF. The CDR3 DNA reads as TGTGCCAGCGGGAGGGGGAACCGCGGGGCGCATGAAAAACTGTTTTTT.